The 6 T cell receptor beta chains presented below share a single source sample, sequenced in a study of read filtering for tumor transcriptome and immune sequencing. Molecular barcoded adaptors covering alpha/delta and beta/gamma chains were used on about 390 ng RNA. Using its own MiXCR run on the reads, TCRdb lists one record per CDR3 protein. The sample has about 5,200 distinct CDR3 sequences; around 21% are singletons. Sequencing was carried out using a population of CD138-negative cells sorted from bone marrow. These receptor sequences come from a donor aged 40 or over with multiple myeloma.

This clonotype has ten or more counts. The CDR3 DNA is TGTGCCAACAGACCGACAGGGGGCGCCCACAATGAGCAGTTCTTC. Its protein product is CANRPTGGAHNEQFF. The chain recombines TRBV28 with TRBJ2-1, with TRBD1 matching over 10 bases. The length of the CDR3 is 15 residues. Germline CDR1 reads MDHEN; CDR2 reads SYDVKM. With V trimmed by 10 bases and J by 5 bases, 11 bases remained unmatched. Variable domain in full (rest from reference TRBV28 and TRBJ2-1): DVKVTQSSRYLVKRTGEKVFLECVQDMDHENMFWYRQDPGLGLRLIYFSYDVKMKEKGDIPEGYSVSREKKERFSLILESASTNQTSMYLCANRPTGGAHNEQFFGPGTRLTVL.

This clonotype qualifies as medium-sized (0.01 to 0.1%). In DNA form, the CDR3 reads TGTGCCAGCAGTTACTCGAAGGTACGGGGTCCCTACGAGCAGTACTTC. This encodes CASSYSKVRGPYEQYF. The gene calls are TRBV6-2 or TRBV6-3 and TRBJ2-7; tentatively, D is TRBD2 (5 bases). Trimming removed 0 bases at V and 2 bases at J, with 14 bases between. The CDR3 totals 16 residues. Germline V gene data show CDR1 as MNHEY and CDR2 as SVGEGT.

The chain carries TRBV20-1 and TRBJ2-2, with a tentative D call TRBD1 (6 bases). This CDR3 is built from 16 residues. In germline, CDR1 is DFQATT, CDR2 SNEGSKA (reference sequence). The germline V and J ends were trimmed by 3 bases and 2 bases, with 16 bases remaining between them. CDR3 sequence reads: CSASDPGHFNTGELFF. CDR3 DNA sequence: TGCAGTGCTAGTGATCCGGGACATTTCAACACCGGGGAGCTGTTTTTT.

In its sample, this clonotype was seen many times. This chain joins TRBV12-3 or TRBV12-4 and TRBJ2-5, with D perhaps matching TRBD2 (5 bases). V lost 6 bases and J lost 1, with 12 bases in between. The CDR3 covers 14 residues. DNA for the CDR3: TGTGCCAGCAGCACCTCTAGCCTCCAAGAGACCCAGTACTTC. This gives the protein CASSTSSLQETQYF.

Ten or more counts support this clonotype. Being one base from a much bigger clone, this may be a read error. V gene TRBV18 combines with J gene TRBJ1-6; D is undetermined. Per the germline V gene, CDR1 is KGHSH and CDR2 is LQKENI. The CDR3 consists of 16 residues. The chain's CDR3 is CASSTHRSSYNSPRHF. CDR3 in DNA: TGTGCCAGCTCAACCCACCGCAGCTCCTATAATTCACCCCGCCACTTT.

Sample share makes this clonotype medium-sized. The chain joins TRBV29-1 to TRBJ2-7; TRBD1 is a possible D gene (7 bases). Germline CDR1 and CDR2: SQVTM and ANQGSEA. The ends were cut back, 3 bases at V and 6 bases at J, with 12 bases in the middle. This CDR3 is built from 12 residues. CDR3 sequence (DNA): TGCAGCGTTGAGCAGGGGGGAGGCGAGCAGTACTTC. Its translation is CSVEQGGGEQYF.